A selection of T cell receptor beta chains follows, all from one sample in a study of early T cells in non-severe SARS-CoV-2 infection. TCRdb used MiXCR to reprocess the 5' RACE reads, holding one entry per CDR3 protein. Of some 38,000 distinct CDR3 sequences in the sample, 3% to 4.5% were seen once. The specimen sequenced was whole blood. The source of these receptors is an adult who was a healthcare worker with PCR-confirmed SARS-CoV-2 infection or an uninfected control (not recorded which). The CDR3 runs from the conserved cysteine through the conserved F or W. The D gene is left open where the match is weak. Clone size, where shown, is once, few, many, or a class for clones that have expanded.

NA	NA	TRBJ2-1	TRBV5-6	TGTGCCAGCAGCTTGGTAGGGGGTTCTGACAATGAGCAGTTCTTC	CASSLVGGSDNEQFF
TRBD1	many	TRBJ2-5	TRBV24-1	TGTGCCACCAGTGATTACCGGGACAGGGGCGAGACCCAGTACTTC	CATSDYRDRGETQYF
NA	few	TRBJ2-1	TRBV4-1	TGCGCCAGCAGCCAAGAATACCGGATCGCATACAATGAGCAGTTCTTC	CASSQEYRIAYNEQFF
NA	many	TRBJ2-3	TRBV7-8	TGTGCCAGCAGCAACTCAGGCACAGATACGCAGTATTTT	CASSNSGTDTQYF
TRBD2	many	TRBJ2-1	TRBV4-3	TGCGCCAGCAGCCAAGAAATTGGTAGCGGGAGTCCTAATGAGCAGTTCTTC	CASSQEIGSGSPNEQFF
NA	many	TRBJ2-5	TRBV7-9	TGTGCCAGCAGCTCCTATCCGGAGACCCAGTACTTC	CASSSYPETQYF
NA	many	TRBJ2-5	TRBV7-9	TGTGCCAGCAGCATCGGGGGCAATGAAGAGACCCAGTACTTC	CASSIGGNEETQYF
NA	many	TRBJ2-1	TRBV20-1	TGCAGTGCCACGGACTCTAACAATGAGCAGTTCTTC	CSATDSNNEQFF
NA	many	TRBJ2-1	TRBV9	TGTGCCAGCAGCCCCGTACAAAGCTCCTACAATGAGCAGTTCTTC	CASSPVQSSYNEQFF
TRBD1	many	TRBJ2-5	TRBV29-1	TGCAGCGTTAGACAGGGGGAGACCCAGTACTTC	CSVRQGETQYF
NA	many	TRBJ1-3	TRBV7-2	TGTGCCAGCAGCTTAGGACTGATGGGAAACACCATATATTTT	CASSLGLMGNTIYF
NA	many	TRBJ1-5	TRBV18	TGTGCCAGCTCACCGTCGGGAGGACTCAATCAGCCCCAGCATTTT	CASSPSGGLNQPQHF
TRBD1	many	TRBJ2-7	TRBV7-2	TGTGCCAGCAGCGCGGACAGGGGGGGACACATTGAGCAGTACTTC	CASSADRGGHIEQYF
NA	many	TRBJ1-4	TRBV7-8	TGTGCCAGCAGCTTAGTTGGGCTCTACAATGAAAAACTGTTTTTT	CASSLVGLYNEKLFF
NA	many	TRBJ1-1	TRBV9	TGTGCCAGCAGCGTAGGAGCCGGGACCTACACTGAAGCTTTCTTT	CASSVGAGTYTEAFF
TRBD1	few	TRBJ2-1	TRBV6-2/TRBV6-3	TGTGCCAGCAGTTACCTGGGAGACAGGGTCAATGAGCAGTTCTTC	CASSYLGDRVNEQFF
TRBD2	many	TRBJ2-1	TRBV6-5	TGTGCCAGCAGTCGACGGACAGCGGCTAGCGGGAAGGGCGTGAGCAATGAGCAGTTCTTC	CASSRRTAASGKGVSNEQFF
NA	medium-sized	TRBJ1-4	TRBV5-5	TGTGCCAGCAGCGCCGGGACATGGAATCGAAAACTGTTTTTT	CASSAGTWNRKLFF
NA	many	TRBJ2-5	TRBV4-1	TGCGCCAGCAGCCAAGGGAAGACCCAGTACTTC	CASSQGKTQYF
TRBD1	NA	TRBJ2-7	TRBV5-1	TGCGCCAGCAGGTCCACGCCCGGGACAGGGGTTGTCGAGCAGTACTTC	CASRSTPGTGVVEQYF
TRBD2	few	TRBJ2-1	TRBV7-9	TGTGCCAGCAGCCCGCTAGCGGGAGTATCCTACAATGAGCAGTTCTTC	CASSPLAGVSYNEQFF
NA	few	TRBJ1-1	TRBV6-6	TGTGCCAGTGGCAGGGCGGGAACTGAAGCTTTCTTT	CASGRAGTEAFF
TRBD1	many	TRBJ2-6	TRBV6-1	TGTGCCAGCAGTGGCGGACAGGGGAACGGGGCCAACGTCCTGACTTTC	CASSGGQGNGANVLTF
TRBD1	many	TRBJ2-7	TRBV28	TGTGCCAGCAGTTCCGTTTCCCGACAGGGGGCCTCTCCCTACGAGCAGTACTTC	CASSSVSRQGASPYEQYF
NA	many	TRBJ1-2	TRBV29-1	TGCAGCGTTGACGAGGGTTTCTATGGCTACACCTTC	CSVDEGFYGYTF
NA	many	TRBJ2-3	TRBV10-3	TGTGCCATCGCGGCGGGTGTGAGCACAGATACGCAGTATTTT	CAIAAGVSTDTQYF
NA	NA	TRBJ2-7	TRBV29-1	TGCAGCGTTGAAGAGGGAAATCCCTACGAGCAGTACTTC	CSVEEGNPYEQYF
TRBD2	many	TRBJ2-3	TRBV19	TGTGCCAGTACCGGACTAGGGAGCGGGTCCACAGATACGCAGTATTTT	CASTGLGSGSTDTQYF
NA	many	TRBJ2-1	TRBV19	TGTGCCAGTAGTATTACCCCCAAGTTTTCCGATGAGCAGTTCTTC	CASSITPKFSDEQFF
TRBD1	many	TRBJ1-1	TRBV12-3/TRBV12-4	TGTGCCAGCAGGAAGACCCTCACAGGGGTGAACACTGAAGCTTTCTTT	CASRKTLTGVNTEAFF
TRBD2	many	TRBJ2-1	TRBV7-6	TGTGCCAGCAGCTTATATAGCGGGAGAAGCTACAATGAGCAGTTCTTC	CASSLYSGRSYNEQFF
NA	many	TRBJ1-1	TRBV3-1	TGTGCCAGCAGCCCGAGACACGTGAACACTGAAGCTTTCTTT	CASSPRHVNTEAFF
TRBD2	many	TRBJ2-3	TRBV7-2	TGTGCCAGCAGCTTTAGCGGGAGCGGAGCTACGCAGTATTTT	CASSFSGSGATQYF
NA	NA	TRBJ2-1	TRBV6-2/TRBV6-3	TGTGCCAGCAGGGCCGGGGGACTTTCGGGCGAGCAGTTCTTC	CASRAGGLSGEQFF
NA	many	TRBJ1-2	TRBV20-1	TGCAGTGCTAGACCGAACTATGGCTACACCTTC	CSARPNYGYTF
NA	many	TRBJ2-3	TRBV7-8	TGTGCCAGCAGCCCGCTTGGGACCACAGATACGCAGTATTTT	CASSPLGTTDTQYF
NA	NA	TRBJ2-3	TRBV7-3	TGTGCCAGCAGCCACGAGACAGCGACAGATACGCAGTATTTT	CASSHETATDTQYF
TRBD2	once	TRBJ2-1	TRBV13	TGTGCCAGCCAGACTAGCGGTACCTACAATGAGCAGTTCTTC	CASQTSGTYNEQFF
TRBD2	few	TRBJ2-1	TRBV18	TGTGCCAGCTCAATTCGGGAGGGTTCCTACAATGAGCAGTTCTTC	CASSIREGSYNEQFF
NA	many	TRBJ2-3	TRBV6-6	TGTGCCAGCAGTTACGGTTATAGCGGATTCACAGATACGCAGTATTTT	CASSYGYSGFTDTQYF
NA	NA	TRBJ2-1	TRBV19	TGTGCCAGTAGTATAAGCGAGTACAGGAACAATGAGCAGTTCTTC	CASSISEYRNNEQFF
NA	NA	TRBJ2-3	TRBV7-2	TGTGCCAGCAGCGCCTCCAGCACAGATACGCAGTATTTT	CASSASSTDTQYF
NA	NA	TRBJ2-7	TRBV27	TGTGCCAGCAGTTCGCTAGGGGCACCCTACGAGCAGTACTTC	CASSSLGAPYEQYF
TRBD1	many	TRBJ1-1	TRBV6-5	TGTGCCAGCAGTAAACAACAGGGGGCGGGCACTGAAGCTTTCTTT	CASSKQQGAGTEAFF
NA	many	TRBJ2-1	TRBV9	TGTGCCAGCGCGAGCGGCTCCTACAATGAGCAGTTCTTC	CASASGSYNEQFF